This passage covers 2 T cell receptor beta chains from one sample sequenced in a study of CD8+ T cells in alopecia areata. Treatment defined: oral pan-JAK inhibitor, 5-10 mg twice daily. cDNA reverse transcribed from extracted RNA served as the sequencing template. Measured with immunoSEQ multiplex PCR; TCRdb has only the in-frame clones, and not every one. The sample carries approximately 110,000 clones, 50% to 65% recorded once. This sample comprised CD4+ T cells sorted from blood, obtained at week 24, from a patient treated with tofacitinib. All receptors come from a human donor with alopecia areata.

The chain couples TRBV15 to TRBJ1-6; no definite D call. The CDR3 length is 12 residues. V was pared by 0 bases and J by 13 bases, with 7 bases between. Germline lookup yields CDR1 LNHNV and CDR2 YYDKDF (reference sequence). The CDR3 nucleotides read TGTGCCACCAGCAGAGATGGGTCTCCCCTCCACTTT. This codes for CATSRDGSPLHF.

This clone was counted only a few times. The CDR3 sequence: CSARDSGEQYF. The DNA of the CDR3 is TGCAGCGCCCGGGACAGTGGCGAGCAGTACTTC. The genes are TRBV29-1 and TRBJ2-7, with 7 positions matching TRBD1. Per germline, CDR1 SQVTM and CDR2 ANQGSEA. This CDR3 is 11 amino acids long. V lost 7 bases, J lost 6 bases, and 6 bases stayed unmatched.